What follows are 11 T cell receptor beta chains derived from one specimen sequenced in a study of monozygotic twins with inflammatory bowel disease. TCRdb re-analyzed the 5' RACE reads; it lists each CDR3 protein once, without DNA. This sample's clone table lists about 380,000 distinct CDR3 sequences. Sequencing was carried out using blood. All receptors come from a human donor with ulcerative colitis or Crohn's disease, or a healthy co-twin of an affected twin (not recorded which).

The V gene is TRBV13, the J gene TRBJ2-1; TCRdb designates TRBD1, a call that cannot be tested without DNA. Germline CDR1 reads PRHDT; CDR2 reads FYEKMQ (reference sequence). CDR3 length: 15 residues. The CDR3 is CASSTFGGGYNEQFF.

J is TRBJ2-2 and V is TRBV4-3; TCRdb gives TRBD1 as the D gene, but with no DNA this cannot be confirmed. CDR3 length equals 15 residues. Germline V gives CDR1 LGHNA, CDR2 YSLEER. This chain's CDR3 is CASSQGAGSTGELFF.

The CDR3 is CSAREVPGLAGGHTQYF. The chain joins TRBV20-1 to TRBJ2-3; with no DNA, the TCRdb D assignment of TRBD2 cannot be verified. Looked up from germline, CDR1 is DFQATT and CDR2 is SNEGSKA (reference sequence). The CDR3 is 17 amino acids.

The chain couples TRBV5-1 to TRBJ2-5. The V gene's germline CDR1 is SGHRS and CDR2 YFSETQ. This CDR3 region has 13 residues. The CDR3 region is CASSAGFQETQYF. Full variable domain (missing parts from reference TRBV5-1 and TRBJ2-5): KAGVTQTPRYLIKTRGQQVTLSCSPISGHRSVSWYQQTPGQGLQFLFEYFSETQRNKGNFPGRFSGRQFSNSRSEMNVSTLELGDSALYLCASSAGFQETQYFGPGTRLLVL.

This CDR3 reads CSARVISGLSTEAFF. The gene calls are TRBV20-1 and TRBJ1-1. In germline, CDR1 is DFQATT, CDR2 SNEGSKA (reference sequence). The CDR3 is 15 residues long.

The chain carries TRBV6-2 or TRBV6-3 and TRBJ1-1; TCRdb names TRBD1, which stays unverified in the absence of DNA. Per the germline V gene, CDR1 is MNHEY and CDR2 is SVGEGT. The CDR3 runs to 13 residues. CDR3 loop: CASSWAGMTEAFF.

The genes are TRBV4-3 and TRBJ2-3. The CDR3 sequence is 18 residues long. CDR1 is LGHNA and CDR2 is YSLEER in the germline V gene. CDR3 region: CASSQDISGLRPSDTQYF.

The chain couples TRBV5-8 to TRBJ2-3; TCRdb's D gene call, TRBD2, goes unchecked for lack of DNA. The CDR3 contains 16 residues. CDR1 and CDR2 from the germline V gene are SGHTS and YDEGEE. The CDR3 is CASSWAPQSSTDTQYF.

The genes are TRBV6-1 and TRBJ1-5; TCRdb outputs TRBD1, but without DNA this stays unchecked. Germline V CDR1 and CDR2: MNHNS, SASEGT. The CDR3 extends over 17 amino acids. The CDR3 protein is CADNLLTGGYSNQPQHF.

This sequence joins TRBV11-3 and TRBJ2-5; TCRdb returns TRBD1, unconfirmable since there is no DNA. This CDR3 is 15 amino acids long. The V gene's germline CDR1 is SGHNT and CDR2 YENEEA. The CDR3 sequence: CASSLRDRGQETQYF.

This chain uses TRBV24-1 with TRBJ2-3; lacking DNA, the TRBD1 call made by TCRdb goes unchecked. Per the germline V gene, CDR1 is KGHDR and CDR2 is SFDVKD. This CDR3 has 14 amino acids. This CDR3 is CATSDWTETDTQYF.